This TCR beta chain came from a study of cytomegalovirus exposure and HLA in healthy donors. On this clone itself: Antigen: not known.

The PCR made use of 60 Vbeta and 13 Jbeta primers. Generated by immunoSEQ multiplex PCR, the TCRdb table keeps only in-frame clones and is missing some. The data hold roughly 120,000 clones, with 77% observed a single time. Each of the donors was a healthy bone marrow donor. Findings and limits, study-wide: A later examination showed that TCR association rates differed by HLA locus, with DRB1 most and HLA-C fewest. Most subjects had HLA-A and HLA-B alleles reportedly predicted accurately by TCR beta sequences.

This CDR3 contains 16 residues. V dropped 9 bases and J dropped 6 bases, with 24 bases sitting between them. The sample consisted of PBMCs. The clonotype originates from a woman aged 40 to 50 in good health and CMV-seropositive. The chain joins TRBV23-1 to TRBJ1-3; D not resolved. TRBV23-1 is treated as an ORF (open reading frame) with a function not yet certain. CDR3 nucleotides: TGCGCCAGGAGGGTCCGGCCCGGGCTTAGAGTAAACACCATATATTTT. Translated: CARRVRPGLRVNTIYF.